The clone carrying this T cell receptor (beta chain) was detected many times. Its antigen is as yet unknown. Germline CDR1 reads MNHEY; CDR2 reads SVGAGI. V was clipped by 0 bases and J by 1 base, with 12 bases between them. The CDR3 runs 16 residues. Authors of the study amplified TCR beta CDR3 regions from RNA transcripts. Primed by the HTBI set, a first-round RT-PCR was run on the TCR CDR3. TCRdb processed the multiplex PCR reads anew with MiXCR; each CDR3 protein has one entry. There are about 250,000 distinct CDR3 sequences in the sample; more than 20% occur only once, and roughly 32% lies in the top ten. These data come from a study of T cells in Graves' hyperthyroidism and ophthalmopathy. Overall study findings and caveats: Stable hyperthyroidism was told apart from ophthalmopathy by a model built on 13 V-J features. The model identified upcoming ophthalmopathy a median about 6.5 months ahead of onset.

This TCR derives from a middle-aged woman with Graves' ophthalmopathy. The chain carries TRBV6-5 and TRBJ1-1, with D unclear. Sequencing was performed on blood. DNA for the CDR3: TGTGCCAGCAGTTACTCGAGTCCCAGCTGGAACACTGAAGCTTTCTTT. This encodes CASSYSSPSWNTEAFF.